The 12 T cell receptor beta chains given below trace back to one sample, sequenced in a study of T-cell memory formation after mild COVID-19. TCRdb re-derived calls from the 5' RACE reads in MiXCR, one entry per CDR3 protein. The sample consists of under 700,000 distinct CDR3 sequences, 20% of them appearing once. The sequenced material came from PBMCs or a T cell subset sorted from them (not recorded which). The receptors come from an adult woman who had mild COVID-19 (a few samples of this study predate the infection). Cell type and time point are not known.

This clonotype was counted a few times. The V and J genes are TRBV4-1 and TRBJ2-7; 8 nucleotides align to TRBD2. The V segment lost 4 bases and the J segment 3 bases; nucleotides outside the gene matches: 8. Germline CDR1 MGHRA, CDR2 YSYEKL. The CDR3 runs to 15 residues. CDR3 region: CASSLTGTRSYEQYF. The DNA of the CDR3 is TGCGCCAGCAGCCTTACCGGGACTAGAAGCTACGAGCAGTACTTC.

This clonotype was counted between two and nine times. The CDR3 here is CSGKGQSNTEAFF. DNA for the CDR3: TGCAGCGGTAAAGGACAGTCGAACACTGAAGCTTTCTTT. The chain links TRBV29-1 to TRBJ1-1; D is perhaps TRBD1 (6 bases). V shed 7 bases and J shed 1 base, with 13 bases lying between them. This CDR3 is 13 amino acids long. In germline, CDR1 is SQVTM, CDR2 ANQGSEA.

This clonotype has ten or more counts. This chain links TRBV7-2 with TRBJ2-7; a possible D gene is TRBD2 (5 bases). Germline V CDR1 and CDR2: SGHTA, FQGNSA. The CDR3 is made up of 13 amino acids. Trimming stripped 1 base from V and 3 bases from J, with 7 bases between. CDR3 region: CASSLGRDYEQYF. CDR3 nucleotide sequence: TGTGCCAGCAGCTTAGGCCGGGACTACGAGCAGTACTTC.

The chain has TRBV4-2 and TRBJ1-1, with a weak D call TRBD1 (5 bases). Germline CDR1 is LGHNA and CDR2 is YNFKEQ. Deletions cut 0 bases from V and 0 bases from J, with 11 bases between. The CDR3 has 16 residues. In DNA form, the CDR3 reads TGTGCCAGCAGCCAAGATCTAATGGGGGTGAACACTGAAGCTTTCTTT. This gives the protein CASSQDLMGVNTEAFF.

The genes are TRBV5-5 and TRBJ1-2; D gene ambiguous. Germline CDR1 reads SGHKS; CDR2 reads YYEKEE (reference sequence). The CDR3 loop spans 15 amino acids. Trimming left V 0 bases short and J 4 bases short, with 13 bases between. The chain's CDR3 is CASSLARGLGYGYTF. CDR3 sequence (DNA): TGTGCCAGCAGCTTGGCCCGCGGGCTTGGCTATGGCTACACCTTC.

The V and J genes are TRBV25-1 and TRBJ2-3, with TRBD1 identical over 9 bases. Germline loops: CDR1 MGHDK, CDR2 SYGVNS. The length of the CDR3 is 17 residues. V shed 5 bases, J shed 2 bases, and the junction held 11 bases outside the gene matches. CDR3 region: CASSLSGQGWVTDTQYF. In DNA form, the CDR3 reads TGTGCCAGCAGTCTATCTGGACAGGGGTGGGTCACAGATACGCAGTATTTT.

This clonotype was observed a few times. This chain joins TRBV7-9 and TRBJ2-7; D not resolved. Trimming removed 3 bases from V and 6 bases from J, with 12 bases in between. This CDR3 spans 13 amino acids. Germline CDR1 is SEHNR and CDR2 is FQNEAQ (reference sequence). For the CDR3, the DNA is TGTGCCAGCAGCTTGACAATCTCCGGCGAGCAGTACTTC. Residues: CASSLTISGEQYF. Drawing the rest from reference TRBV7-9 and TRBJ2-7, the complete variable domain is DTGVSQNPRHKITKRGQNVTFRCDPISEHNRLYWYRQTLGQGPEFLTYFQNEAQLEKSRLLSDRFSAERPKGSFSTLEIQRTEQGDSAMYLCASSLTISGEQYFGPGTRLTVT.

The CDR3 DNA reads as TGTGCCAGCAGCCCTACCTCGGGACAGCTTGAAAAACTGTTTTTT. This encodes CASSPTSGQLEKLFF. This chain connects TRBV7-3 to TRBJ1-4, with 7 nucleotides matching TRBD1. The CDR3 is made up of 15 amino acids. CDR1 and CDR2 from the germline V gene are SGHTA and FQGTGA. Trimming removed 5 bases from V and 7 bases from J; junction bases left unmatched: 10. Full variable domain (outside the CDR3, taken from reference TRBV7-3 and TRBJ1-4): GAGVSQTPSNKVTEKGKYVELRCDPISGHTALYWYRQSLGQGPEFLIYFQGTGAADDSGLPNDRFFAVRPEGSVSTLKIQRTERGDSAVYLCASSPTSGQLEKLFFGSGTQLSVL.

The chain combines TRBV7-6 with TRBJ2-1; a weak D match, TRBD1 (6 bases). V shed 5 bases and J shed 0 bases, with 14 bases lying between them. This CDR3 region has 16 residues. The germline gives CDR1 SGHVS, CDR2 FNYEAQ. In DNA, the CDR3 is TGTGCCAGCAGCCCTCCGGGACACCCCTCCTACAATGAGCAGTTCTTC. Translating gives CASSPPGHPSYNEQFF. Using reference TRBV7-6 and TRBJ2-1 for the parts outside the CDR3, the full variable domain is GAGVSQSPRYKVTKRGQDVALRCDPISGHVSLYWYRQALGQGPEFLTYFNYEAQQDKSGLPNDRFSAERPEGSISTLTIQRTEQRDSAMYRCASSPPGHPSYNEQFFGPGTRLTVL.

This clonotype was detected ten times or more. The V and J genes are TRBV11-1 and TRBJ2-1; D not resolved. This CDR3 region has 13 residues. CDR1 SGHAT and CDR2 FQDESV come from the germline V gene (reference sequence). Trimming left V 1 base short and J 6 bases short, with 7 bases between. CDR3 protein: CASSLGLSNEQFF. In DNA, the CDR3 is TGTGCCAGCAGCTTAGGGCTTTCCAATGAGCAGTTCTTC. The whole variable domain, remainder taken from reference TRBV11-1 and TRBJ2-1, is EAEVAQSPRYKITEKSQAVAFWCDPISGHATLYWYRQILGQGPELLVQFQDESVVDDSQLPKDRFSAERLKGVDSTLKIQPAELGDSAMYLCASSLGLSNEQFFGPGTRLTVL.

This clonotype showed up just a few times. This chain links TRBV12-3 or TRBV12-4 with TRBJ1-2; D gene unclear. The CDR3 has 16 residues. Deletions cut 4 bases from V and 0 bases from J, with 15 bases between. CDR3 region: CASSSLPSGSNYGYTF. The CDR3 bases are TGTGCCAGCAGTTCTCTCCCCTCGGGTTCTAACTATGGCTACACCTTC.

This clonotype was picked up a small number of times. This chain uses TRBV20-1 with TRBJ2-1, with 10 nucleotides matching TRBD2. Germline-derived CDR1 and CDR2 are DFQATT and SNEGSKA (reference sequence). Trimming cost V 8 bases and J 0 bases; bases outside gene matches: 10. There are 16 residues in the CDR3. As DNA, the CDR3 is TGCAGTCTCAGGGAGAGCGGGAGGGGCTCCTACAATGAGCAGTTCTTC. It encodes CSLRESGRGSYNEQFF.